This entry lists 17 T cell receptor beta chains sequenced from one sample in a study of beta chain features in type 1 diabetes. Expressed TCRB transcripts were sequenced after all isolated RNA was converted to cDNA. The data were produced by immunoSEQ multiplex PCR, yet TCRdb's version contains in-frame clones alone and is incomplete. The sample has roughly 500,000 clones; approximately 10% are singletons. What was sequenced was naive CD4+ T cells from blood. These receptor sequences come from a young woman in good health.

This clone was counted between two and nine times. The chain joins TRBV4-1 to TRBJ2-1; 13 bases align to TRBD2. With V trimmed by 4 bases and J by 4 bases, 4 bases remained unmatched. This CDR3 region has 16 residues. The V gene's germline CDR1 is MGHRA and CDR2 YSYEKL. The CDR3 DNA sequence: TGCGCCAGCAGCCTATTACTAGCGGGGGGGTACAATGAGCAGTTCTTC. Its translation is CASSLLLAGGYNEQFF.

The CDR3 DNA follows: TGTGCCACCAGCACCGGCGTCGGGAGAGAGCAGTTCTTC. Its translation: CATSTGVGREQFF. The chain carries TRBV15 and TRBJ2-1; D possibly corresponds to TRBD2 (6 bases). V dropped 4 bases and J dropped 10 bases, with 14 bases sitting between them. The CDR3 sequence is 13 residues long. CDR1 LNHNV and CDR2 YYDKDF come from the germline V gene (reference sequence).

This clone was picked up a small number of times. This sequence joins TRBV10-3 and TRBJ2-1; 9 positions agree with TRBD2. Trimming removed 5 bases from V and 0 bases from J; junction bases left unmatched: 5. Germline V gene sequence: CDR1 ENHRY, CDR2 SYGVKD. This CDR3 is built from 16 residues. CDR3 region: CAISRFSGSSYNEQFF. CDR3 nucleotides: TGTGCCATCAGTCGATTTAGCGGGAGCTCCTACAATGAGCAGTTCTTC.

In its sample, this clone was seen a few times. The V call is TRBV7-2, the J call TRBJ2-7; maybe TRBD1 (6 bases). This CDR3 is 14 amino acids long. CDR1 and CDR2 from the germline V gene are SGHTA and FQGNSA. V was trimmed by 5 bases and J by 2 bases, leaving 13 bases between them. Written as DNA, the CDR3 is TGTGCCAGCAGCCTAAACCGGGACACCTACGAGCAGTACGTC. Protein sequence: CASSLNRDTYEQYV.

This clone was observed a handful of times. The chain carries TRBV9 and TRBJ2-2; D tentatively fits TRBD1 or TRBD2 (5 bases each). Looked up from germline, CDR1 is SGDLS and CDR2 is YYNGEE. The CDR3 runs to 16 residues. Trimming removed 0 bases at V and 4 bases at J, with 13 bases between. DNA of the CDR3: TGTGCCAGCAGCGTAGACAGCAGGGCGGGCACCGGGGAGCTGTTTTTT. Translating gives CASSVDSRAGTGELFF. The full variable domain, completed using reference TRBV9 and TRBJ2-2, is DSGVTQTPKHLITATGQRVTLRCSPRSGDLSVYWYQQSLDQGLQFLIQYYNGEERAKGNILERFSAQQFPDLHSELNLSSLELGDSALYFCASSVDSRAGTGELFFGEGSRLTVL.

This chain connects TRBV9 to TRBJ2-7; D gene uncertain. V was clipped by 7 bases and J by 4 bases, with 15 bases between them. This CDR3 is 13 amino acids long. CDR1 is SGDLS, CDR2 YYNGEE, per germline. This CDR3 reads CASGPYDPYEQYF. CDR3 sequence (DNA): TGTGCCAGCGGACCTTATGACCCTTACGAGCAGTACTTC.

This chain joins TRBV29-1 and TRBJ2-1; D is perhaps TRBD1 (5 bases). The CDR3 length is 11 residues. Germline values: CDR1 SQVTM, CDR2 ANQGSEA. V was cut by 7 bases and J by 5 bases, with 9 bases left in between. The CDR3, as DNA: TGCAGCGGCAGACAGAACAATGAGCAGTTCTTC. This sequence encodes CSGRQNNEQFF.

The chain joins TRBV4-1 to TRBJ2-4; 9 nucleotides line up with TRBD1. Trimming removed 3 bases from V and 1 base from J; junction bases left unmatched: 4. The CDR3 is made up of 16 amino acids. Germline V gene lookup returns CDR1 MGHRA and CDR2 YSYEKL. The CDR3 reads CASSQPDRGAKNIQYF. The CDR3 coding sequence is TGCGCCAGCAGCCAGCCGGACAGGGGCGCCAAAAACATTCAGTACTTC.

This clone has only a few counts. The chain employs TRBV5-1 and TRBJ2-5, with D possibly matching TRBD1 (5 bases). Germline values: CDR1 SGHRS, CDR2 YFSETQ. The CDR3 spans 15 residues. V gave up 0 bases and J gave up 1 base, with 10 bases separating them. CDR3 loop: CASSLGAGSQETQYF. As DNA, the CDR3 is TGCGCCAGCAGCTTGGGGGCAGGGTCCCAAGAGACCCAGTACTTC.

This clone came up a few times. The chain is built from TRBV9 and TRBJ2-2; D gene uncertain. Germline V gives CDR1 SGDLS, CDR2 YYNGEE. The CDR3 spans 14 residues. Between the trimmed V and J ends, which lost 5 bases and 0 bases, there was a span of 8 bases. CDR3 region: CASRPHANTGELFF. CDR3 coding DNA: TGTGCCAGCAGGCCACACGCGAACACCGGGGAGCTGTTTTTT.

The CDR3 nucleotides are TGTGCCAGCAGCCGCGGAGCGGGCGCAACCTACAATGAGCAGTTCTTC. It yields the protein CASSRGAGATYNEQFF. The V and J genes are TRBV5-4 and TRBJ2-1; TRBD2 might be the D (6 bases). The CDR3 has 16 residues. With 4 bases removed from V and 2 bases from J, the gap between germline ends came to 16 bases. Per the germline V gene, CDR1 is SGHNT and CDR2 is YYREEE (reference sequence).

The table lists this clone with a few counts. The CDR3 DNA reads TGTGCCATCAGTCGGCAGGACAGCTACGAGCAGTACTTC. Its translation is CAISRQDSYEQYF. This chain connects TRBV10-3 to TRBJ2-7; weak D call: TRBD1 (6 bases). Germline-derived CDR1 and CDR2 are ENHRY and SYGVKD. The V end lost 5 bases, the J end lost 3 bases, and 11 bases lay between the germline ends. The CDR3 spans 13 residues.

This clone was seen only a few times. This chain links TRBV9 with TRBJ2-7; D unresolved. The germline V gene encodes CDR1 SGDLS and CDR2 YYNGEE. This CDR3 region has 14 residues. Trimming removed 4 bases from V and 2 bases from J, with 13 bases in between. For the CDR3, the DNA is TGTGCCAGCAGCCCTTTTGGGTCCCCCTACGAGCAGTACTTC. Its protein is CASSPFGSPYEQYF. The full variable domain, its missing parts supplied by reference TRBV9 and TRBJ2-7, is DSGVTQTPKHLITATGQRVTLRCSPRSGDLSVYWYQQSLDQGLQFLIQYYNGEERAKGNILERFSAQQFPDLHSELNLSSLELGDSALYFCASSPFGSPYEQYFGPGTRLTVT.

In this sample, this clone turned up a few times. V usage is TRBV4-3 and J usage is TRBJ2-3, with 9 bases identical to TRBD1. The germline V gene encodes CDR1 LGHNA and CDR2 YSLEER. CDR3 length: 15 residues. Losses at the gene ends were 4 bases for V and 4 bases for J; bases not matched to a gene: 6. The DNA for the CDR3 is TGCGCCAGCAGCCTCCGGACAGGGGAGGCAGATACGCAGTATTTT. It encodes CASSLRTGEADTQYF.

This chain connects TRBV5-1 to TRBJ2-1; D is perhaps TRBD1 (5 bases). Germline CDR1 reads SGHRS; CDR2 reads YFSETQ. With 1 base removed from V and 8 bases from J, the gap between germline ends came to 13 bases. The CDR3 extends over 14 amino acids. The CDR3 sequence: CASSLRAGFDEQFF. The CDR3 nucleotides are TGCGCCAGCAGCTTGCGGGCAGGGTTCGATGAGCAGTTCTTC.

This chain links TRBV5-1 with TRBJ1-4; D not resolved. The germline gives CDR1 SGHRS, CDR2 YFSETQ. The V gene lost 0 bases and the J gene lost 6 bases, with 12 bases spanning the gap. CDR3 length equals 15 residues. The CDR3 region is CASSLGPLKDEKLFF. The CDR3 DNA is TGCGCCAGCAGCTTGGGACCTTTGAAGGATGAAAAACTGTTTTTT.

This clone has just a few counts. This chain connects TRBV21-1 to TRBJ2-7. TRBV21-1 is a known pseudogene. The CDR3 contains 10 residues. The CDR3 sequence: CASSKDEQYV. The CDR3 DNA reads TGTGCCAGCAGCAAGGACGAGCAGTACGTC.